The rows below give T cell receptor beta chains drawn from one sample of a study of T-cell memory formation after mild COVID-19. TCRdb re-called the 5' RACE reads through MiXCR, storing one row per CDR3 protein. Counted here are 450,000 or so distinct CDR3 sequences, approximately 25% occurring once; the ten biggest clones make up approximately 12%. Sequencing was carried out using PBMCs or a T cell subset sorted from them (not recorded which). The receptors stem from an adult woman who had mild COVID-19 (a few samples of this study predate the infection). Cell type and time point are not known. Each CDR3 is given with its conserved first and last residue. D genes are given only for firm matches. The size entry is marked missing in some rows and otherwise reads once, few, many or a size class.

v_call	j_call	d_call	clone_size	cdr3_nt	cdr3_aa
TRBV6-5	TRBJ2-1	TRBD2	few	TGTGCCAGCAGTACGCCGGGACTAGCGGGAGTCGAGCAGTTCTTC	CASSTPGLAGVEQFF
TRBV3-1	TRBJ1-5	TRBD1	-	TGTGCCAGCAGCCAATGGCGAACCACAGGGGACAATCAGCCCCAGCATTTT	CASSQWRTTGDNQPQHF
TRBV2	TRBJ1-5	TRBD1	-	TGTGCCAGCAGTGAAGCGGGACAGGGTTATCAGCCCCAGCATTTT	CASSEAGQGYQPQHF
TRBV24-1	TRBJ2-1	TRBD2	-	TGTGCCACCAGTGAGCGGGGGGTTGGTGAGCAGTTCTTC	CATSERGVGEQFF
TRBV3-1	TRBJ1-5	TRBD1	few	TGTGCCAGCAGCCACGGACAGGGAGGGCAGCCCCAGCATTTT	CASSHGQGGQPQHF
TRBV11-2	TRBJ1-2	-	once	TGTGCCAGCAGCACCCCGGGGGGGGCGAGGACCTTC	CASSTPGGARTF
TRBV9	TRBJ2-1	-	-	TGTGCCAGCAGCGTAGTACAGTTCAACAATGAGCAGTTCTTC	CASSVVQFNNEQFF
TRBV27	TRBJ1-1	-	-	TGTGCCAGCAGGTACAGTGGGCAGATGAACACTGAAGCTTTCTTT	CASRYSGQMNTEAFF
TRBV27	TRBJ1-1	-	-	TGTGCCAGCAGTTACAGACAGGCCACTGAAGCTTTCTTT	CASSYRQATEAFF
TRBV24-1	TRBJ2-3	-	-	TGTGCCACCAGTGATTCGCGGGGGCCGGCAGATACGCAGTATTTT	CATSDSRGPADTQYF
TRBV20-1	TRBJ2-5	-	-	TGCAGTGCTGACATTGCGTACCAAGAGACCCAGTACTTC	CSADIAYQETQYF
TRBV29-1	TRBJ1-2	-	-	TGCAGCGTTGAAGTTGGAGGGGGCTATGGCTACACCTTC	CSVEVGGGYGYTF
TRBV20-1	TRBJ1-2	-	-	TGCAGTGCCGTCGGGACGGGTGGCTACACCTTC	CSAVGTGGYTF
TRBV6-2/TRBV6-3	TRBJ2-2	-	-	TGTGCCAGCAGCCTGACCCGAGGGAACACCGGGGAGCTGTTTTTT	CASSLTRGNTGELFF
TRBV29-1	TRBJ2-1	-	once	TGCAGCGTTGAGGGGGGGACAGTTAACAATGAGCAGTTCTTC	CSVEGGTVNNEQFF
TRBV14	TRBJ1-4	-	few	TGTGCCAGCAGACTTGCAGGGAAGGGTGAAAAACTGTTTTTT	CASRLAGKGEKLFF
TRBV12-3/TRBV12-4	TRBJ2-5	-	many	TGCGCCAGCAGCTTAGCGGTCCAAGAGACCCAGTACTTC	CASSLAVQETQYF
TRBV5-1	TRBJ2-3	TRBD2	few	TGCGCCAGCAGCTTAATAGCGGGAGTGCCGGATACGCAGTATTTT	CASSLIAGVPDTQYF
TRBV29-1	TRBJ2-7	TRBD1	few	TGCAGCGCCGGGACAGAATACGAGCAGTACTTC	CSAGTEYEQYF
TRBV20-1	TRBJ2-7	TRBD1	-	TGCAGTGCTAGAGCCCGGACAGGGCCCAGCTCCTACGAGCAGTACTTC	CSARARTGPSSYEQYF
TRBV5-1	TRBJ2-7	-	few	TGCGCCAGCCGGGGTGTGGGCCCTCCCTACGAGCAGTACTTC	CASRGVGPPYEQYF
TRBV21-1	TRBJ1-5	-	-	TGTGCCAGACTATACCGGGACAGGGGAAGCCCCAGCAATCAGCCCCAGCATTTT	CARLYRDRGSPSNQPQHF